Shown below are 27 T cell receptor beta chains from a single sample sequenced in a study of blood T cell repertoires in COVID-19. The table came from immunoSEQ multiplex PCR; TCRdb's copy has only in-frame clones and leaves some out. The sample records about 270,000 clones, around 89% being singletons. The sample comprised PBMCs or T cells enriched from blood (not recorded which). These receptor sequences come from a woman between 50 and 59 years old who had recovered from COVID-19.

The chain combines TRBV12-5 with TRBJ2-2; D possibly corresponds to TRBD1 (6 bases). This CDR3 spans 14 amino acids. Germline V gene lookup returns CDR1 LGHNT and CDR2 FRNRAP. V lost 1 base and J 6 bases, leaving 9 bases between the germline ends. CDR3 residues: CASGLEGVPGELFF. The CDR3 DNA follows: TGTGCTAGTGGTTTGGAGGGGGTTCCCGGGGAGCTGTTTTTT.

This clone was recorded only once. The chain combines TRBV27 with TRBJ1-1; TRBD1 is a possible D gene (6 bases). The CDR3 runs to 15 residues. CDR1 is MNHEY, CDR2 SMNVEV, per germline (reference sequence). V was trimmed by 5 bases and J by 1 base, leaving 14 bases between them. The CDR3 coding sequence is TGTGCCAGCAGTCTCCTGGGGGGGGCGAACACTGAAGCTTTCTTT. Its protein is CASSLLGGANTEAFF.

The rearrangement links TRBV6-5 to TRBJ2-7; 12 nucleotides line up with TRBD2. The CDR3 sequence is 14 residues long. Per the germline V gene, CDR1 is MNHEY and CDR2 is SVGAGI. V trimming: 7 bases; J trimming: 2 bases; junction bases outside the gene matches: 3. CDR3: CASNGLAGPYEQYF. The CDR3 DNA is TGTGCCAGCAACGGACTAGCGGGGCCCTACGAGCAGTACTTC.

The V gene is TRBV18, the J gene TRBJ2-3, with 10 nucleotides matching TRBD2. The CDR3 totals 15 residues. In germline, CDR1 is KGHSH, CDR2 LQKENI. V gave up 5 bases and J gave up 3 bases; unmatched junction bases: 5. CDR3 DNA: TGTGCCAGCTCAGCCACTAGCGGGATAACAGATACGCAGTATTTT. Translating gives CASSATSGITDTQYF.

The rearrangement joins TRBV6-6 to TRBJ1-5; 9 bases fit TRBD1. The junction had 7 bases not matched to a gene; V was cut back by 4 bases and J by 6 bases. The CDR3 has 15 residues. Germline values: CDR1 MNHNY, CDR2 SVGAGI (reference sequence). CDR3 nucleotide sequence: TGTGCCAGCAGTTCCGCGGACAGGGGTGCTCAGCCCCAGCATTTT. Translating gives CASSSADRGAQPQHF.

The chain is built from TRBV19 and TRBJ1-6, with TRBD1 matching over 10 bases. CDR3 length equals 16 residues. The trim removed 5 bases at V and 4 bases at J, leaving 5 bases unmatched. Germline V CDR1 and CDR2: LNHDA, SQIVND (reference sequence). DNA for the CDR3: TGTGCCAGTAGTGCCCGGGACAGGGGTTATAATTCACCCCTCCACTTT. It encodes CASSARDRGYNSPLHF.

CDR3 sequence: CASSTTLTGGNQPQHF. The CDR3, as DNA: TGTGCCAGCAGTACTACCTTGACAGGGGGCAATCAGCCCCAGCATTTT. The V and J genes are TRBV6-2 or TRBV6-3 and TRBJ1-5; 8 bases are shared with TRBD1. Germline-derived CDR1 and CDR2 are MNHEY and SVGEGT. With V trimmed by 5 bases and J by 2 bases, 8 bases remained unmatched. CDR3 length equals 16 residues.

The CDR3, as DNA: TGTGCCAGCAGTACCAGGGGCGATGGCTACACCTTC. This translates into CASSTRGDGYTF. The chain uses TRBV27 and TRBJ1-2; tentative D call: TRBD1 (6 bases). The ends were cut back, 5 bases at V and 6 bases at J, with 10 bases in the middle. This CDR3 spans 12 amino acids. Germline CDR1 is MNHEY and CDR2 is SMNVEV (reference sequence).

V and J are TRBV11-3 and TRBJ2-5, with 8 bases matching TRBD1. Germline V CDR1 and CDR2: SGHNT, YENEEA. The CDR3 has 16 amino acids. J gave up 1 base and V 3 bases, and 7 bases lay outside the gene matches. The CDR3 region is CASSLGSGQVQETQYF. The CDR3 DNA reads TGTGCCAGCAGCTTGGGGTCGGGACAGGTCCAAGAGACCCAGTACTTC.

The chain links TRBV5-1 to TRBJ2-7; 8 bases align to TRBD1. In germline, CDR1 is SGHRS, CDR2 YFSETQ. The CDR3 has 15 amino acids. The ends lost 4 bases at V and 0 bases at J; junction bases unmatched: 6. CDR3 in DNA: TGCGCCAGCAGCACTGCCGGGACAGGCTCCTACGAGCAGTACTTC. Translating gives CASSTAGTGSYEQYF.

The rearrangement links TRBV18 to TRBJ2-5; 8 bases align to TRBD1. In germline, CDR1 is KGHSH, CDR2 LQKENI. The CDR3 has 13 amino acids. Trimming cost V 6 bases and J 2 bases; bases outside gene matches: 2. In DNA form, the CDR3 reads TGTGCCAGCTCGGACAGGGTGCAAGAGACCCAGTACTTC. This codes for CASSDRVQETQYF.

The sample holds one count of this clone. The V and J genes are TRBV7-2 and TRBJ2-1; D is perhaps TRBD2 (5 bases). Trimming cost V 1 base and J 9 bases, with 13 bases left between them. CDR3 size: 14 residues. Looked up from germline, CDR1 is SGHTA and CDR2 is FQGNSA. CDR3 in amino acids: CASSLDPLVVEQFF. The CDR3 nucleotides are TGTGCCAGCAGCTTAGACCCACTAGTGGTTGAGCAGTTCTTC.

In nucleotides, the CDR3 is TGTGCCAGCAGCTATTGGGGAGGGACTAATCAGCCCCAGCATTTT. Its translation: CASSYWGGTNQPQHF. This chain connects TRBV11-2 to TRBJ1-5, with a possible D match to TRBD1 (5 bases). The V and J ends lost 4 bases and 4 bases respectively, with 14 bases between them. Germline assignment: CDR1 SGHAT and CDR2 FQNNGV. The CDR3 is made up of 15 amino acids.

This chain uses TRBV7-8 with TRBJ1-4, with a possible D match to TRBD1 (6 bases). V gave up 1 base and J gave up 7 bases, with 7 bases separating them. Germline CDR1 is SGHVS and CDR2 is FQNEAQ. The CDR3 extends over 13 amino acids. The CDR3 spells CASSLETGEKLFF. CDR3 DNA sequence: TGTGCCAGCAGCTTAGAGACAGGTGAAAAACTGTTTTTT.

The V call is TRBV6-5, the J call TRBJ2-7; 8 nucleotides agree with TRBD2. The CDR3 has 15 residues. Germline V gene sequence: CDR1 MNHEY, CDR2 SVGAGI. Unmatched junction bases numbered 10, after V lost 6 bases and J lost 3 bases. Written as DNA, the CDR3 is TGTGCCAGCAGAGAGAACCCGGGACTAGTCTACGAGCAGTACTTC. Translated, it gives CASRENPGLVYEQYF.

The chain couples TRBV2 to TRBJ2-5; possibly TRBD2 for D (6 bases). This CDR3 has 13 residues. CDR1 and CDR2 from the germline V gene are SNHLY and FYNNEI. V was trimmed by 5 bases and J by 5 bases, leaving 12 bases between them. CDR3 bases: TGTGCCAGCAGTAGCCTAGCGTATGAGACCCAGTACTTC. This sequence encodes CASSSLAYETQYF.

V and J are TRBV19 and TRBJ2-2, with TRBD1 as a possible D gene (6 bases). The CDR3 extends over 15 amino acids. V gave up 5 bases and J gave up 9 bases, with 19 bases separating them. Germline CDR1 LNHDA, CDR2 SQIVND (reference sequence). CDR3 in DNA: TGTGCCAGTAGTGGAACCGGGACACAGCACCGGGAGCTGTTTTTT. It yields the protein CASSGTGTQHRELFF. The whole variable domain, filled in from reference TRBV19 and TRBJ2-2, reads DGGITQSPKYLFRKEGQNVTLSCEQNLNHDAMYWYRQDPGQGLRLIYYSQIVNDFQKGDIAEGYSVSREKKESFPLTVTSAQKNPTAFYLCASSGTGTQHRELFFGEGSRLTVL.

The rearrangement links TRBV5-1 to TRBJ2-5; the D gene is possibly TRBD1 (5 bases). The CDR3 has 14 residues. Germline values: CDR1 SGHRS, CDR2 YFSETQ. Trimming took 1 base from V and 5 from J, leaving 12 bases between them. The CDR3 sequence is CASSLKGSVETQYF. The CDR3 bases are TGCGCCAGCAGCTTGAAGGGGTCCGTCGAGACCCAGTACTTC.

The gene calls are TRBV12-3 or TRBV12-4 and TRBJ2-5; possibly TRBD1 for D (6 bases). Trimming stripped 5 bases from V and 5 bases from J, with 9 bases between. This CDR3 comprises 12 residues. The CDR3 is CASSATGETQYF. The DNA for the CDR3 is TGTGCCAGCAGTGCCACAGGGGAGACCCAGTACTTC.

The V gene is TRBV21-1, the J gene TRBJ2-2; the table's D call, TRBD1, was not checked against the DNA. TRBV21-1 is labeled a pseudogene. The CDR3 sequence is 14 residues long. The CDR3 sequence: CATRDRGHTGELFF. As DNA, the CDR3 is TGTGCCACCCGGGACAGGGGGCACACCGGGGAGCTGTTTTTT.

The genes are TRBV15 and TRBJ2-1; 7 bases agree with TRBD2. The CDR3 is made up of 15 amino acids. Germline V gene sequence: CDR1 LNHNV, CDR2 YYDKDF (reference sequence). Trimming at V came to 1 base and at J to 7 bases, leaving 7 bases not matched to a gene. The CDR3 DNA is TGTGCCACCAGCAGAGGTGGACTAGGTTCAAATGAGCAGTTCTTC. It encodes CATSRGGLGSNEQFF.

The rearrangement joins TRBV29-1 to TRBJ2-1, with 7 bases lining up with TRBD2. Germline lookup yields CDR1 SQVTM and CDR2 ANQGSEA. CDR3 size: 15 residues. V lost 2 bases to trimming and J lost 4 bases; unmatched junction nucleotides: 8. CDR3 sequence reads: CSVERGRAKYNEQFF. The DNA of the CDR3 is TGCAGCGTTGAACGGGGGAGGGCGAAGTACAATGAGCAGTTCTTC.

The chain has TRBV25-1 and TRBJ1-5, with D maybe TRBD1 (5 bases). The CDR3 covers 18 residues. Germline CDR1 MGHDK, CDR2 SYGVNS. Trimming cost V 7 bases and J 0 bases, with 22 bases left between them. The DNA for the CDR3 is TGTGCCAGCAAGTCCTCACCAGCCGGGACTTATAGCAATCAGCCCCAGCATTTT. Amino acids: CASKSSPAGTYSNQPQHF.

This rearrangement joins TRBV10-3 to TRBJ2-2, with 14 bases fitting TRBD2. Germline CDR1 is ENHRY and CDR2 is SYGVKD. The CDR3 contains 17 residues. Trimming at V came to 6 bases and at J to 6 bases, leaving 9 bases not matched to a gene. DNA for the CDR3: TGTGCCATCAGGGAAGGAGGACTAGCGGGAGGCCCCGGGGAGCTGTTTTTT. Translation gives CAIREGGLAGGPGELFF.

This clone occurred once. The gene calls are TRBV11-2 and TRBJ2-7, with 10 bases identical to TRBD2. Germline CDR1 SGHAT, CDR2 FQNNGV. Unmatched junction bases numbered 5, after V lost 3 bases and J lost 0 bases. The CDR3 has 16 residues. The chain's CDR3 is CASSLLAGGNSYEQYF. CDR3 nucleotide sequence: TGTGCCAGCAGCTTGTTAGCGGGAGGCAACTCCTACGAGCAGTACTTC.

This chain joins TRBV15 and TRBJ1-5; 8 bases line up with TRBD1. The CDR3 runs 15 residues. V shed 4 bases and J 1 base; nucleotides not matched to a gene: 3. Germline CDR1 is LNHNV and CDR2 is YYDKDF (reference sequence). DNA for the CDR3: TGTGCCACCAGCATTGGGACAGGCAGCAATCAGCCCCAGCATTTT. Its protein product is CATSIGTGSNQPQHF.

The chain joins TRBV30 to TRBJ1-4, with TRBD1 as a possible D gene (6 bases). From germline, CDR1 is GTSNPN and CDR2 SVGIG (reference sequence). Trimming removed 2 bases from V and 2 bases from J, with 9 bases in between. CDR3 size: 14 residues. CDR3 region: CAWSTGNTNEKLFF. CDR3 bases: TGTGCCTGGAGTACAGGGAATACTAATGAAAAACTGTTTTTT.